A single sample is the source of the 16 T cell receptor beta chains below, sequenced in a study of blood T cells in healthy people across ages. For the second PCR, which ran for roughly 6 to 12 cycles, a sample-barcoded 5' primer and a J-beta primer mix were used. MiXCR, applied by TCRdb to the 5' RACE reads, yields one record per CDR3 protein. The sample lists around 320,000 distinct CDR3 sequences, 27% occurring once. The specimen sequenced was blood. Receptors originate from a woman in her sixties or seventies in good health.

The rearrangement links TRBV20-1 to TRBJ1-2; D is possibly TRBD1 (6 bases). The germline V gene encodes CDR1 DFQATT and CDR2 SNEGSKA (reference sequence). This CDR3 region has 15 residues. V was pared by 7 bases and J by 2 bases, with 20 bases between. CDR3 residues: CSGRGAQTQNYGYTF. The CDR3 DNA reads as TGCAGTGGGAGGGGGGCACAGACCCAAAACTATGGCTACACCTTC.

The genes are TRBV20-1 and TRBJ2-3; the D gene is possibly TRBD1 (6 bases). The V gene's germline CDR1 is DFQATT and CDR2 SNEGSKA (reference sequence). Trimming removed 5 bases at V and 5 bases at J, with 17 bases between. The CDR3 runs 14 residues. CDR3 coding DNA: TGCAGTGCTGCCCCCGGGACAACGAAAGATACGCAGTATTTT. Amino acid sequence: CSAAPGTTKDTQYF.

The J gene is TRBJ1-5, the V gene TRBV6-1; 7 bases fit TRBD1. Losses at the gene ends were 6 bases for V and 2 bases for J; bases not matched to a gene: 7. The CDR3 loop spans 15 amino acids. Germline CDR1 and CDR2: MNHNS and SASEGT. CDR3 nucleotides: TGTGCCAGCAGAGGAAGAGGGGGCGGCAATCAGCCCCAGCATTTT. This translates into CASRGRGGGNQPQHF.

The chain employs TRBV28 and TRBJ2-5, with a tentative D call TRBD1 (6 bases). The J call could be wrong; TRBJ2-7 is a better fit for the DNA end. The CDR3 runs to 14 residues. Germline assignment: CDR1 MDHEN and CDR2 SYDVKM. The CDR3 nucleotides are TGTGCCAGCAGTTTATCCTCCAGGGGCTACGAGCAGTACTTC. Translated, it gives CASSLSSRGYEQYF.

The chain is built from TRBV20-1 and TRBJ2-5; 8 bases align to TRBD1. The CDR3 consists of 14 residues. The V gene end was trimmed by 6 bases and the J gene end by 4 bases; junction bases not matched to a gene: 10. Germline V lookup: CDR1 DFQATT, CDR2 SNEGSKA (reference sequence). Here the CDR3 DNA reads TGCAGTGCCGCGACAGGGGAACCGTTAGAGACCCAGTACTTC. Amino acid sequence: CSAATGEPLETQYF.

This clonotype has a single count. The V and J genes are TRBV29-1 and TRBJ1-2, with D perhaps TRBD1 (6 bases). The CDR3 has 12 residues. V was trimmed by 7 bases and J by 5 bases, leaving 14 bases between them. The germline V gene has CDR1 SQVTM and CDR2 ANQGSEA. CDR3 DNA: TGCAGCGGCTACTCAGGGGAATATGGCTACACCTTC. Translating it yields CSGYSGEYGYTF.

About this clonotype: A junction boundary mismatches the germline segment, possibly from a read error. V gene TRBV29-1 combines with J gene TRBJ1-2, with 7 bases aligning to TRBD1. Germline loops: CDR1 SQVTM, CDR2 ANQGSEA. The CDR3 spans 16 residues. The CDR3 bases are TGCAGCGTTGACCCCGGGACAGTACTCACGGGGTATGGCTACGCCTTC. It encodes CSVDPGTVLTGYGYAF.

This clonotype was seen a handful of times. This rearrangement joins TRBV20-1 to TRBJ1-2; a weak D match, TRBD1 (6 bases). Germline CDR1 reads DFQATT; CDR2 reads SNEGSKA (reference sequence). This CDR3 contains 10 residues. Trimming cost V 1 base and J 11 bases, with 8 bases left between them. CDR3 amino acids: CSARVGGYTF. The CDR3 DNA reads TGCAGTGCTAGAGTAGGGGGATACACCTTC.

This clonotype turned up a few times. The chain combines TRBV9 with TRBJ2-1, with D possibly being TRBD2 (7 bases). Trimming removed 7 bases at V and 2 bases at J, with 16 bases between. CDR3 length: 15 amino acids. CDR1 is SGDLS and CDR2 is YYNGEE in the germline V gene. CDR3 sequence: CASGGDSGPYNEQFF. The CDR3 DNA sequence: TGTGCCAGCGGGGGCGATAGCGGGCCCTACAATGAGCAGTTCTTC.

This clonotype was counted a few times. V gene TRBV6-1 combines with J gene TRBJ1-3, with TRBD1 matching 7 bases. CDR1 and CDR2 from the germline V gene are MNHNS and SASEGT. J lost 0 bases, V lost 8 bases, and 10 bases had no gene match. The CDR3 consists of 16 residues. The CDR3 DNA reads TGTGCCAGCTCTTCTCAGGGGGGGCGCTCTGGAAACACCATATATTTT. It is translated as CASSSQGGRSGNTIYF.

This clonotype was found many times. V gene TRBV20-1 combines with J gene TRBJ2-5; TRBD1 aligns across 7 bases. The CDR3 loop spans 16 amino acids. Germline CDR1 reads DFQATT; CDR2 reads SNEGSKA (reference sequence). J was trimmed by 6 bases and V by 0 bases; bases with no gene match: 13. CDR3 amino acids: CSARDSQTGVSQTQYF. As DNA, the CDR3 is TGCAGTGCTAGAGATTCCCAAACAGGGGTGAGCCAGACCCAGTACTTC.

The chain recombines TRBV5-6 with TRBJ2-3, with a possible D match to TRBD1 (6 bases). V lost 2 bases to trimming and J lost 2 bases, with 18 bases between them. Germline V lookup: CDR1 SGHDT, CDR2 YYEEEE. This CDR3 contains 17 residues. As DNA, the CDR3 is TGTGCCAGCAGCTTTGTGAATTACAGGGCCCCCACAGATACGCAGTATTTT. As protein: CASSFVNYRAPTDTQYF.

This clonotype was seen a handful of times. J is TRBJ1-4 and V is TRBV7-2; perhaps TRBD1 as D (6 bases). In germline, CDR1 is SGHTA, CDR2 FQGNSA. The CDR3 totals 15 residues. The V end lost 5 bases, the J end lost 7 bases, and 17 bases lay between the germline ends. The CDR3 loop is CASSQARGGGEKLFF. The DNA of the CDR3 is TGTGCCAGCAGCCAAGCCCGGGGAGGGGGTGAAAAACTGTTTTTT.

The chain uses TRBV11-2 and TRBJ2-5, with a tentative D call TRBD2 (5 bases). The V end lost 0 bases, the J end lost 5 bases, and 10 bases lay between the germline ends. The CDR3 is 14 residues long. The germline CDR1 and CDR2 sequences are SGHAT and FQNNGV. The CDR3 bases are TGTGCCAGCAGCTTAGATTCGCGGAGGGAGACCCAGTACTTC. Translating it yields CASSLDSRRETQYF.

This clonotype was detected only a few times. The V call is TRBV20-1, the J call TRBJ1-1, with D perhaps matching TRBD1 (5 bases). From germline, CDR1 is DFQATT and CDR2 SNEGSKA (reference sequence). The CDR3 covers 14 residues. Trimming shortened V by 4 bases and J by 0 bases, and 12 bases separated the two germline ends. CDR3 in DNA: TGCAGTGCTACCGTCGGGGCCATGAACACTGAAGCTTTCTTT. It specifies CSATVGAMNTEAFF.

The chain couples TRBV5-1 to TRBJ2-7; 12 bases fit TRBD2. Germline V CDR1 and CDR2: SGHRS, YFSETQ. V lost 5 bases to trimming and J lost 2 bases; unmatched junction nucleotides: 2. This CDR3 is 14 amino acids long. DNA of the CDR3: TGCGCCAGCAGAACTAGCGGGGGGCCCTACGAGCAGTACTTC. Translated: CASRTSGGPYEQYF.